The source of this T cell receptor (beta chain) is a study of blood T cell repertoires in COVID-19. Study information: T cells, B-cell-depleted T cells, or PBMCs provided the cDNA or gDNA that served as material.

CDR1 and CDR2 from the germline V gene are GTSNPN and SVGIG (reference sequence). Trimming cost V 5 bases and J 8 bases, with 15 bases left between them. CDR3 length: 12 amino acids. Under the authors' procedure: It was from reference gene primer amplification that nucleated cell counts were estimated. Profiling relied on immunoSEQ multiplex PCR, and the TCRdb table lists in-frame clones only, not all of them. V and J calls and clone size are given by that table; D and trimming were obtained from the DNA. The profile shows a few hundred thousand clones, under 90% of them singletons. The chain combines TRBV30 with TRBJ1-2; maybe TRBD1 (6 bases). Material for sequencing was peripheral blood. This TCR was recovered from a woman aged 18-29 years with acute or convalescent COVID-19. CDR3 coding DNA: TGTGCCTGGGAACCCGGGACACGAGGCTACACCTTC. Translating it yields CAWEPGTRGYTF.